Detailed here is one T cell receptor beta chain. Its antigen is as yet unknown. All of the isolated RNA was reverse transcribed, so expressed TCRB transcripts were sequenced. Roughly 3.6 million reads per sample were averaged for naive, central memory and regulatory samples. Assay used: immunoSEQ multiplex PCR; TCRdb lists only in-frame clones, some missing. The table includes 200,000 to 300,000 clones, about a fifth detected once. This CDR3 has 11 residues. CDR1 MDHEN and CDR2 SYDVKM come from the germline V gene. V was pared by 4 bases and J by 8 bases, with 3 bases between. The data were taken from a study of beta chain features in type 1 diabetes. Whole-study findings and limits: Diminished insertions and augmented deletions at VDJ junctions characterized type 1 diabetes patients. TCRB CDR3 length was moderately but significantly reduced in all four CD4+ subsets of Type 1 diabetes patients.

Each of the sorted populations had a purity greater than 95%. The receptor was isolated from a middle-aged woman with type 1 diabetes. The chain couples TRBV28 to TRBJ1-6; D uncertain. The source material was naive CD4+ T cells from blood. The CDR3 bases are TGTGCCAGCAGTTCGGATTCACCCCTCCACTTT. The encoded protein is CASSSDSPLHF. The full variable domain, with the rest looked up from reference TRBV28 and TRBJ1-6, is DVKVTQSSRYLVKRTGEKVFLECVQDMDHENMFWYRQDPGLGLRLIYFSYDVKMKEKGDIPEGYSVSREKKERFSLILESASTNQTSMYLCASSSDSPLHFGNGTRLTVT.